One sample yielded the 13 T cell receptor beta chains listed below, sequenced in a study of blood T cell repertoires in COVID-19. Profiled with immunoSEQ multiplex PCR; TCRdb holds only in-frame clones, not every one. In the table there are under 350,000 clones, roughly 90% of which are singletons. Input material: PBMCs or T cells enriched from blood (not recorded which). Every receptor here comes from a man between 60 and 75 years old who had recovered from COVID-19.

This clone was seen only once. This chain links TRBV18 with TRBJ2-2; the D gene is possibly TRBD1 (5 bases). Trimming cost V 2 bases and J 3 bases, with 10 bases left between them. Germline CDR1 KGHSH, CDR2 LQKENI. This CDR3 spans 15 amino acids. As DNA, the CDR3 is TGTGCCAGCTCACCAAAAGGGGTTCACACCGGGGAGCTGTTTTTT. Translating gives CASSPKGVHTGELFF. Based on the CDR3 plus reference TRBV18 and TRBJ2-2, the full variable domain is NAGVMQNPRHLVRRRGQEARLRCSPMKGHSHVYWYRQLPEEGLKFMVYLQKENIIDESGMPKERFSAEFPKEGPSILRIQQVVRGDSAAYFCASSPKGVHTGELFFGEGSRLTVL.

This chain uses TRBV9 with TRBJ1-1, with D maybe TRBD1 (6 bases). Germline V gives CDR1 SGDLS, CDR2 YYNGEE. Trimming removed 0 bases at V and 2 bases at J, with 20 bases between. This CDR3 has 18 residues. The DNA of the CDR3 is TGTGCCAGCAGCGTAGCACCTCAGGGGCGTCGAGTCAACACTGAAGCTTTCTTT. Its protein is CASSVAPQGRRVNTEAFF.

The genes are TRBV7-9 and TRBJ2-2; D is perhaps TRBD1 (6 bases). The CDR3 is made up of 14 amino acids. Trimming removed 4 bases from V and 6 bases from J, with 12 bases in between. CDR1 and CDR2 (germline): SEHNR, FQNEAQ (reference sequence). In DNA, the CDR3 is TGTGCCAGCAGCTACACACAGGGAGCCGGGGAGCTGTTTTTT. The encoded protein is CASSYTQGAGELFF. Complete variable domain (other parts from reference TRBV7-9 and TRBJ2-2): DTGVSQNPRHKITKRGQNVTFRCDPISEHNRLYWYRQTLGQGPEFLTYFQNEAQLEKSRLLSDRFSAERPKGSFSTLEIQRTEQGDSAMYLCASSYTQGAGELFFGEGSRLTVL.

The chain carries TRBV19 and TRBJ2-3; 12 bases are shared with TRBD2. The CDR3 sequence is 17 residues long. The germline V gene has CDR1 LNHDA and CDR2 SQIVND (reference sequence). Unmatched junction bases numbered 11, after V lost 4 bases and J lost 6 bases. The CDR3 DNA follows: TGTGCCAGTAGTACCGCCCAACTAGCGGGAGGTATCGATACGCAGTATTTT. Protein sequence: CASSTAQLAGGIDTQYF.

This clone came up once. V gene TRBV14 combines with J gene TRBJ2-5, with D unresolved. CDR3 size: 13 residues. Trimming removed 1 base from V and 7 bases from J, with 10 bases in between. The V gene's germline CDR1 is SGHDN and CDR2 FVKESK. CDR3: CASSQGGYGTQYF. CDR3 nucleotide sequence: TGTGCCAGCAGCCAAGGAGGCTACGGGACCCAGTACTTC.

The V call is TRBV9, the J call TRBJ1-2; TRBD1 matches at 9 bases. The CDR3 sequence is 14 residues long. Per the germline V gene, CDR1 is SGDLS and CDR2 is YYNGEE. V gave up 3 bases and J gave up 3 bases; unmatched junction bases: 3. CDR3 DNA sequence: TGTGCCAGCAGCGCCGGGACAGGGCACTATGGCTACACCTTC. It is translated as CASSAGTGHYGYTF.

The V call is TRBV5-8, the J call TRBJ2-3; TRBD1 matches at 7 bases. The germline gives CDR1 SGHTS, CDR2 YDEGEE. Trimming removed 0 bases from V and 5 bases from J; junction bases left unmatched: 3. CDR3 length equals 14 residues. The CDR3 region has the DNA TGTGCCAGCAGCTTGGGACAGGGCCTAGATACGCAGTATTTT. This translates into CASSLGQGLDTQYF.

V gene TRBV27 combines with J gene TRBJ1-1, with D maybe TRBD1 (5 bases). Trimming pared 0 bases from V and 6 bases from J, leaving 11 bases between. The CDR3 totals 14 residues. Germline loops: CDR1 MNHEY, CDR2 SMNVEV (reference sequence). CDR3 loop: CASSLSIGGSEAFF. CDR3 coding DNA: TGTGCCAGCAGTTTATCGATCGGGGGATCTGAAGCTTTCTTT.

V and J are TRBV19 and TRBJ2-1; TRBD1 matches 7 bases. The CDR3 totals 16 residues. V shed 4 bases, J shed 1 base, and the junction held 7 bases outside the gene matches. The germline gives CDR1 LNHDA, CDR2 SQIVND (reference sequence). CDR3 sequence: CASSTSTGRSYNEQFF. CDR3 DNA sequence: TGTGCCAGTAGTACCTCGACAGGGCGTTCCTACAATGAGCAGTTCTTC.

This sequence joins TRBV6-1 and TRBJ1-6; D remains ambiguous. Between the trimmed V and J ends, which lost 4 bases and 4 bases, there was a span of 14 bases. The CDR3 sequence is 16 residues long. Germline assignment: CDR1 MNHNS and CDR2 SASEGT. CDR3: CASSVARNRYNSPLHF. The DNA of the CDR3 is TGTGCCAGCAGTGTCGCCCGAAATCGGTATAATTCACCCCTCCACTTT.

The gene calls are TRBV19 and TRBJ2-3, with 7 bases matching TRBD2. There are 15 residues in the CDR3. Germline V gene sequence: CDR1 LNHDA, CDR2 SQIVND (reference sequence). V was clipped by 3 bases and J by 2 bases; unmatched bases: 5. This CDR3 reads CASSMGGGPTDTQYF. The CDR3, as DNA: TGTGCCAGTAGTATGGGGGGAGGGCCCACAGATACGCAGTATTTT.

The chain has TRBV9 and TRBJ2-5; 10 bases align to TRBD1. J lost 3 bases, V lost 0 bases, and 14 bases had no gene match. This CDR3 has 19 residues. Germline CDR1 reads SGDLS; CDR2 reads YYNGEE. The CDR3 protein is CASSVDGTGVVAGEETQYF. The CDR3 DNA sequence: TGTGCCAGCAGCGTAGATGGGACAGGGGTTGTAGCAGGAGAAGAGACCCAGTACTTC.

V gene TRBV15 combines with J gene TRBJ2-4, with a possible D match to TRBD2 (6 bases). Germline CDR1 reads LNHNV; CDR2 reads YYDKDF (reference sequence). Trimming pared 0 bases from V and 2 bases from J, leaving 23 bases between. The CDR3 contains 20 residues. CDR3 coding DNA: TGTGCCACCAGCAGAGATGGGAGGAACTGGGGGTTTTTTTCCAAAAACATTCAGTACTTC. Encoded protein: CATSRDGRNWGFFSKNIQYF.